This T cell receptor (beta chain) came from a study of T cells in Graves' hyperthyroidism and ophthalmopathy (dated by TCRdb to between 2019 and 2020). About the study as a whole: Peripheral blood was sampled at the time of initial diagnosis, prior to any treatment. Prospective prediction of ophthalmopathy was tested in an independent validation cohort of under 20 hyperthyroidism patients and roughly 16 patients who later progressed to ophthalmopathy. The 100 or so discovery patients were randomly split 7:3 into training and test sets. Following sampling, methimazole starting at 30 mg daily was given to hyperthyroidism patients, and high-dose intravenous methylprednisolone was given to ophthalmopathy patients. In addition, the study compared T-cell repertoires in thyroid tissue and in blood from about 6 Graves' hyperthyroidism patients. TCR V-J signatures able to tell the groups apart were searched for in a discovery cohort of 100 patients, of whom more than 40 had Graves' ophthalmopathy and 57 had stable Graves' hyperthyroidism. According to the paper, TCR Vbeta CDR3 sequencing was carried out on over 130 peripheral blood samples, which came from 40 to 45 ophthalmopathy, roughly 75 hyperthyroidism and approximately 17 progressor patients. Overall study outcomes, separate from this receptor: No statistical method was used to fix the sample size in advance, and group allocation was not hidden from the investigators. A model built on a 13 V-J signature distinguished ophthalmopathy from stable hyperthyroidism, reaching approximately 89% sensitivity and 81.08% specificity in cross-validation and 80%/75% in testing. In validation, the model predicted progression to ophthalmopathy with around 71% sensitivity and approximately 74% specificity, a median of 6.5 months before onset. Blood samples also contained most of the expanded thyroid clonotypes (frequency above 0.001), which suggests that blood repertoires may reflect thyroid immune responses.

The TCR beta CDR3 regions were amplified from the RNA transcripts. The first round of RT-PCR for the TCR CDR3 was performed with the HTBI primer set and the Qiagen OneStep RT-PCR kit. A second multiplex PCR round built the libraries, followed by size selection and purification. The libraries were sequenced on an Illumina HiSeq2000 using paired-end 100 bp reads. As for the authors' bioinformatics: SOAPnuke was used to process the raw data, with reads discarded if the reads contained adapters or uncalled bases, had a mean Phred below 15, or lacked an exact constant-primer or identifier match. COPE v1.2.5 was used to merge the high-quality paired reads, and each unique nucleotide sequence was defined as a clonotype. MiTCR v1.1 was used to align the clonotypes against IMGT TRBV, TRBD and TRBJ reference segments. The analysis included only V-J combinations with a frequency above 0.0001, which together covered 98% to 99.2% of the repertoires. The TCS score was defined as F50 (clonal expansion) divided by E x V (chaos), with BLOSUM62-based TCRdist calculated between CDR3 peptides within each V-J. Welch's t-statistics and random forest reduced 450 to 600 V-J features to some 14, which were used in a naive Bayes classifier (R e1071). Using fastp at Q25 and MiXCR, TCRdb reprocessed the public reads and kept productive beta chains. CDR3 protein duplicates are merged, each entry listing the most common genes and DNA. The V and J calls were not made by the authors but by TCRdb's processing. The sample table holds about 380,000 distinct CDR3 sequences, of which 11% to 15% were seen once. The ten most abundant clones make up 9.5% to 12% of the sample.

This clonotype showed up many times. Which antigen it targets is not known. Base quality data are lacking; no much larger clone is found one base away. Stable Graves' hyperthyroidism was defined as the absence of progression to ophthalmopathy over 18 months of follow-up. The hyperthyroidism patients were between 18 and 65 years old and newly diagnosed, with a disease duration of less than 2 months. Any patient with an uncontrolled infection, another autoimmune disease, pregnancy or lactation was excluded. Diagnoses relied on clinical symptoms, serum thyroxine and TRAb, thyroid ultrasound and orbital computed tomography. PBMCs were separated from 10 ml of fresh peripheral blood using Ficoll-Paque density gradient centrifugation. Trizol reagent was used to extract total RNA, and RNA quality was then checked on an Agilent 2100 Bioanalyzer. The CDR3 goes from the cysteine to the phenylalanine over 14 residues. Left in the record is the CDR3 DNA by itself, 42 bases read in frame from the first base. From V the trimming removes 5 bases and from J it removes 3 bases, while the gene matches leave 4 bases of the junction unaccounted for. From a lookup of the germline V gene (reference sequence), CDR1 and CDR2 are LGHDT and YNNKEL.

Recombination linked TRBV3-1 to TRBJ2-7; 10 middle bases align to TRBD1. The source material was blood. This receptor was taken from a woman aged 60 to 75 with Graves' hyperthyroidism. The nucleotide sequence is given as TGTGCCAGCAGCTCCGGGACAGGGGACTACGAGCAGTACTTC. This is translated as CASSSGTGDYEQYF.